What follows is one T cell receptor beta chain and its context. What it binds is unknown. Genomic DNA was employed as the template in profiling TCR beta VDJ and CDR3. MiXCR was run by TCRdb on the reads, yielding one entry per CDR3 protein. The repertoire consists of 95,000 to 150,000 distinct CDR3 sequences, with 55% to 70% occurring once and the leading ten covering 25% to 35%. With V trimmed by 2 bases and J by 2 bases, 3 bases remained unmatched. The CDR3 runs to 15 residues. Germline V gene sequence: CDR1 MNHEY, CDR2 SVGAGI. The data derive from a study of CD8+CD57+ T cells in acquired aplastic anemia. All patients picked for sequencing had shown, by flow cytometry, an expansion of CD8+CD57+ cells. All patients were therapy-naive when blood was sampled. Notes on the study in general: CD8+ Simpson's diversity showed no significant patient-control difference.

The chain uses TRBV6-5 and TRBJ2-5; 9 bases line up with TRBD1. The TCR was taken from a human donor with aplastic anemia. Sequences were obtained from sorted CD4+, CD8+, or CD8+CD57+ T cells (not recorded which) from PBMCs. The CDR3 is CASSYDRGGQETQYF. The CDR3 nucleotides are TGTGCCAGCAGTTACGACAGGGGGGGACAAGAGACCCAGTACTTC.